The 30 T cell receptor beta chains presented below share a single source sample, sequenced in a study of blood T cell repertoires in COVID-19. Method: immunoSEQ multiplex PCR; TCRdb's copy keeps in-frame clones and lacks some. The sample gives about 210,000 clones, about four fifths of which show up once; about 8% is in the top ten. The sample taken for sequencing was peripheral blood. The receptors stem from a woman aged 45-65 years with active or convalescent COVID-19.

The chain uses TRBV27 and TRBJ2-3; D may be TRBD2 (5 bases). The CDR3 has 13 amino acids. Germline CDR1 MNHEY, CDR2 SMNVEV (reference sequence). V lost 8 bases and J lost 0, with 9 bases in between. CDR3 sequence reads: CASSTGSTDTQYF. As DNA, the CDR3 is TGTGCCAGCTCCACGGGGAGCACAGATACGCAGTATTTT.

The V and J genes are TRBV27 and TRBJ1-6; TRBD1 matches 9 bases. J was trimmed by 7 bases and V by 0 bases; bases with no gene match: 1. CDR3 length: 15 amino acids. Germline V gives CDR1 MNHEY, CDR2 SMNVEV (reference sequence). The CDR3 DNA reads TGTGCCAGCAGTTTATCGGGACAGGGAAATTCACCCCTCCACTTT. Amino acids: CASSLSGQGNSPLHF.

This chain joins TRBV14 and TRBJ2-1, with 7 positions matching TRBD1. The CDR3 loop spans 12 amino acids. Germline V gene sequence: CDR1 SGHDN, CDR2 FVKESK. V shed 3 bases and J 15 bases; nucleotides not matched to a gene: 8. The CDR3 loop is CASSQMTGLVFF. The CDR3 bases are TGTGCCAGCAGCCAGATGACAGGGCTGGTGTTCTTC.

This clone was recorded once. V gene TRBV25-1 combines with J gene TRBJ1-6, with 8 nucleotides matching TRBD1. The CDR3 has 15 residues. From germline, CDR1 is MGHDK and CDR2 SYGVNS. Germline trimming cut 6 bases from V and 8 bases from J; bases unmatched to any gene: 9. In nucleotides, the CDR3 is TGTGCCAGCAGCTCCGCTCAGGGGGCTTATTCACCCCTCCACTTT. Encoded protein: CASSSAQGAYSPLHF.

The J gene is TRBJ2-5, the V gene TRBV7-9; possibly TRBD2 for D (5 bases). V was clipped by 8 bases and J by 5 bases, with 15 bases between them. The length of the CDR3 is 13 residues. Germline V gene data show CDR1 as SEHNR and CDR2 as FQNEAQ (reference sequence). CDR3 bases: TGTGCCAGCGATTTCGGGGTTGCGGAGACCCAGTACTTC. It specifies CASDFGVAETQYF.

The chain carries TRBV18 and TRBJ1-4; D uncertain. This CDR3 has 15 amino acids. V lost 3 bases to trimming and J lost 0 bases, with 8 bases between them. The germline V gene encodes CDR1 KGHSH and CDR2 LQKENI. CDR3 loop: CASSPTSATNEKLFF. The CDR3 bases are TGTGCCAGCTCACCCACCAGCGCAACTAATGAAAAACTGTTTTTT.

The chain couples TRBV19 to TRBJ2-1; perhaps TRBD2 as D (6 bases). Germline CDR1 LNHDA, CDR2 SQIVND (reference sequence). This CDR3 is 17 amino acids long. The V end was cut by 4 bases, the J end by 10 bases, with 26 bases between. In DNA, the CDR3 is TGTGCCAGTAGTAGGGCCCCGGGAGACAGTAGCCAAACCGAGCAGTTCTTC. It encodes CASSRAPGDSSQTEQFF.

The J gene is TRBJ2-5, the V gene TRBV6-5, with 8 bases identical to TRBD2. From germline, CDR1 is MNHEY and CDR2 SVGAGI. After removal of 10 bases from V and 5 bases from J, the junction contained 6 bases not matched to a gene. The CDR3 extends over 12 amino acids. CDR3 sequence reads: CATRTSSETQYF. In nucleotides, the CDR3 is TGTGCCACCCGGACTAGCTCGGAGACCCAGTACTTC.

The CDR3 loop reads CASSIGGTSRVNEQFF. CDR3 in DNA: TGTGCCAGTAGTATAGGGGGGACTAGCAGAGTCAATGAGCAGTTCTTC. V and J are TRBV19 and TRBJ2-1; 9 bases are a match to TRBD2. Germline V gives CDR1 LNHDA, CDR2 SQIVND (reference sequence). J lost 6 bases, V lost 1 base, and 7 bases had no gene match. The CDR3 covers 16 residues.

The chain combines TRBV7-9 with TRBJ2-5, with D possibly matching TRBD2 (5 bases). Germline lookup yields CDR1 SEHNR and CDR2 FQNEAQ (reference sequence). Trimming pared 3 bases from V and 7 bases from J, leaving 12 bases between. This CDR3 region has 13 residues. The CDR3 is CASSFEGAVTQYF. CDR3 DNA: TGTGCCAGCAGCTTCGAGGGAGCGGTGACCCAGTACTTC. The variable domain in full, with the rest retrieved from reference TRBV7-9 and TRBJ2-5, is DTGVSQNPRHKITKRGQNVTFRCDPISEHNRLYWYRQTLGQGPEFLTYFQNEAQLEKSRLLSDRFSAERPKGSFSTLEIQRTEQGDSAMYLCASSFEGAVTQYFGPGTRLLVL.

This chain joins TRBV5-4 and TRBJ1-1; D is uncertain. V was pared by 4 bases and J by 4 bases, with 11 bases between. The CDR3 sequence is 13 residues long. The germline gives CDR1 SGHNT, CDR2 YYREEE (reference sequence). The chain's CDR3 is CASSAEFFTEAFF. The CDR3 bases are TGTGCCAGCAGCGCGGAATTTTTCACTGAAGCTTTCTTT.

This chain links TRBV6-5 with TRBJ1-2; D is possibly TRBD1 (5 bases). Germline CDR1 is MNHEY and CDR2 is SVGAGI. Deletions cut 6 bases from V and 9 bases from J, with 20 bases between. The CDR3 spans 14 residues. CDR3 nucleotides: TGTGCCAGCAGAACCAGACAGATTTCACTTAGCTACACCTTC. This translates into CASRTRQISLSYTF.

Turning to this clone: Other DNA sequences in this sample translate to the same CDR3. This rearrangement joins TRBV5-1 to TRBJ2-5; D gene ambiguous. The V end lost 2 bases, the J end lost 5 bases, and 10 bases lay between the germline ends. This CDR3 spans 13 amino acids. Germline V lookup: CDR1 SGHRS, CDR2 YFSETQ. In nucleotides, the CDR3 is TGCGCCAGCAGCTTATCCGGTTCGGAGACCCAGTACTTC. The encoded protein is CASSLSGSETQYF.

A single count supports this clone. This chain links TRBV2 with TRBJ2-3, with unresolved D. This CDR3 is built from 13 residues. Germline lookup yields CDR1 SNHLY and CDR2 FYNNEI. The V gene lost 3 bases and the J gene lost 2 bases, with 6 bases spanning the gap. CDR3 sequence reads: CASSEESTDTQYF. The CDR3 region has the DNA TGTGCCAGCAGTGAGGAGTCCACAGATACGCAGTATTTT.

This clone turned up a few times. This chain connects TRBV7-6 to TRBJ1-4; D is perhaps TRBD1 (5 bases). Germline CDR1 SGHVS, CDR2 FNYEAQ. CDR3 length: 14 residues. V was clipped by 6 bases and J by 4 bases, with 12 bases between them. CDR3 sequence: CASSLRRGNEKLFF. The CDR3 DNA follows: TGTGCCAGCAGTCTACGGAGGGGTAATGAAAAACTGTTTTTT.

V gene TRBV11-2 combines with J gene TRBJ2-3, with TRBD2 identical over 10 bases. Trimming cost V 1 base and J 5 bases; bases outside gene matches: 6. The CDR3 is 16 amino acids. CDR1 is SGHAT, CDR2 FQNNGV, per germline. CDR3 sequence: CASSLGASGRGDTQYF. The CDR3 DNA is TGTGCCAGCAGCTTAGGAGCTAGCGGGAGAGGAGATACGCAGTATTTT.

This clone was picked up one time. The CDR3 DNA sequence: TGTGCCAGCAGTGTGGGCAACACCGGGGAGCTGTTTTTT. It translates to CASSVGNTGELFF. The J gene is TRBJ2-2, the V gene TRBV6-4, with D unclear. V shed 4 bases and J shed 2 bases, with 5 bases lying between them. The germline V gene encodes CDR1 MRHNA and CDR2 SNTAGT. The CDR3 runs 13 residues.

V is TRBV6-5 and J is TRBJ1-2; D is unclear. Germline lookup yields CDR1 MNHEY and CDR2 SVGAGI. The V gene lost 8 bases and the J gene lost 8 bases, with 12 bases spanning the gap. The length of the CDR3 is 11 residues. The CDR3 spells CASRSRRGYTF. The CDR3, as DNA: TGTGCCAGCCGCTCTAGGAGGGGCTACACCTTC.

CDR3 sequence: CASSPTGGSYTEAFF. For the CDR3, the DNA is TGTGCCAGCAGTCCTACAGGGGGCTCGTACACTGAAGCTTTCTTT. The chain uses TRBV2 and TRBJ1-1; 9 bases are shared with TRBD1. The trim removed 5 bases at V and 3 bases at J, leaving 7 bases unmatched. The CDR3 covers 15 residues. CDR1 SNHLY and CDR2 FYNNEI come from the germline V gene.

This chain links TRBV19 with TRBJ2-1; TRBD2 agrees at 11 bases. The CDR3 totals 18 residues. V was clipped by 5 bases and J by 0 bases; unmatched bases: 9. The V gene's germline CDR1 is LNHDA and CDR2 SQIVND (reference sequence). CDR3 in DNA: TGTGCCAGTAGTGCCTCCGGGACTAGCGGTTACTCCTACAATGAGCAGTTCTTC. Its protein is CASSASGTSGYSYNEQFF.

This chain uses TRBV6-5 with TRBJ1-2; no reliable D call. Germline CDR1 reads MNHEY; CDR2 reads SVGAGI. The CDR3 length is 14 residues. With 2 bases removed from V and 4 bases from J, the gap between germline ends came to 11 bases. CDR3 in DNA: TGTGCCAGCAGTTACGCCCCGGCAGGCTATGGCTACACCTTC. This gives the protein CASSYAPAGYGYTF.

The chain uses TRBV7-8 and TRBJ2-7; D remains ambiguous. CDR3 length equals 13 residues. Deletions cut 1 base from V and 3 bases from J, with 7 bases between. Germline CDR1 and CDR2: SGHVS and FQNEAQ. CDR3 nucleotide sequence: TGTGCCAGCAGCTTAGAACGGAGCTACGAGCAGTACGTC. This codes for CASSLERSYEQYV.

The rearrangement links TRBV6-2 or TRBV6-3 to TRBJ2-7; 12 bases map to TRBD2. Germline V lookup: CDR1 MNHEY, CDR2 SVGEGT. This CDR3 has 15 amino acids. The trim removed 2 bases at V and 6 bases at J, leaving 5 bases unmatched. The CDR3 region is CASSYGSSGRGEQYF. DNA of the CDR3: TGTGCCAGCAGTTACGGTTCTAGCGGGAGGGGCGAGCAGTACTTC.

This rearrangement joins TRBV4-1 to TRBJ1-5; TRBD1 matches at 11 bases. The germline V gene encodes CDR1 MGHRA and CDR2 YSYEKL. The CDR3 sequence is 16 residues long. Trimming removed 2 bases from V and 5 bases from J; junction bases left unmatched: 5. As DNA, the CDR3 is TGCGCCAGCAGCCAAATCAGGACAGGGGGCGATCAGCCCCAGCATTTT. Amino acid sequence: CASSQIRTGGDQPQHF.

This clone was counted a single time. The J gene is TRBJ1-2, the V gene TRBV18; 10 bases map to TRBD1. V lost 6 bases and J lost 4; bases outside the gene matches: 5. CDR3 size: 14 residues. CDR1 and CDR2 (germline): KGHSH, LQKENI. The CDR3 region is CASSPGQGTYGYTF. DNA of the CDR3: TGTGCCAGCTCCCCGGGACAGGGGACCTATGGCTACACCTTC.

This clone was detected only a few times. The chain carries TRBV30 and TRBJ2-7; 8 positions match TRBD2. This CDR3 region has 16 residues. The V gene end was trimmed by 2 bases and the J gene end by 1 base; junction bases not matched to a gene: 10. Germline V gives CDR1 GTSNPN, CDR2 SVGIG (reference sequence). The DNA of the CDR3 is TGTGCCTGGAGTAGACCCCGAGCGGGAGAGTCCTACGAGCAGTACTTC. Translating it yields CAWSRPRAGESYEQYF.

V gene TRBV6-6 combines with J gene TRBJ2-3, with 8 bases aligning to TRBD1. V trimming: 5 bases; J trimming: 2 bases; junction bases outside the gene matches: 3. The CDR3 runs 14 residues. Germline-derived CDR1 and CDR2 are MNHNY and SVGAGI (reference sequence). The CDR3 sequence: CASSDRGSTDTQYF. The CDR3 DNA sequence: TGTGCCAGCAGTGACAGGGGCTCCACAGATACGCAGTATTTT.

As regards this clone: The same CDR3 also results from other DNA sequences found in this sample. The V and J genes are TRBV5-1 and TRBJ2-1; 12 bases align to TRBD2. The trim removed 2 bases at V and 4 bases at J, leaving 1 base unmatched. This CDR3 region has 15 residues. Germline CDR1 reads SGHRS; CDR2 reads YFSETQ. DNA of the CDR3: TGCGCCAGCAGCTTACTAGCGGGAGGATACAATGAGCAGTTCTTC. Translation: CASSLLAGGYNEQFF.

The V call is TRBV7-2, the J call TRBJ2-3; D is possibly TRBD2 (6 bases). The CDR3 runs 14 residues. V was cut by 3 bases and J by 3 bases, with 10 bases left in between. Germline values: CDR1 SGHTA, CDR2 FQGNSA. The DNA of the CDR3 is TGTGCCAGCAGCTTTTTAGGGAGGACAGATACGCAGTATTTT. This codes for CASSFLGRTDTQYF.

This chain links TRBV12-3 or TRBV12-4 with TRBJ1-2, with TRBD1 matching over 10 bases. V shed 6 bases and J 7 bases; nucleotides not matched to a gene: 5. The CDR3 sequence is 13 residues long. The CDR3 nucleotides are TGTGCCAGCAGCAACCGGGACAGGGGTGGCTACACCTTC. Translation gives CASSNRDRGGYTF.